Listed below are T cell receptor beta chains from one sample, sequenced in a study of T-cell reconstitution after alpha-beta-depleted transplantation in children. TCRdb processed the PCR reads anew with MiXCR; each CDR3 protein has one entry. The data hold around 410,000 distinct CDR3 sequences, with about a tenth observed a single time. The material sequenced was PBMCs from the stem cell graft donor, taken from the stem cell graft. Receptors originate from a human donor who donated a stem cell graft to a child with acute myeloid leukemia. Each CDR3 is given with its conserved first and last residue. D genes are given only for firm matches.

>13|TRBD2|TRBV29-1|TRBJ2-1
CSGTSGGENEQFF
>16|TRBD1|TRBV4-1|TRBJ2-7
CASSQAWTGGSYEQYF
>14|TRBD1|TRBV6-2/TRBV6-3|TRBJ2-7
CAAGGQGASYEQYF
>15|TRBD2|TRBV6-1|TRBJ2-1
CASSVLAGDDDEQFF
>14|-|TRBV9|TRBJ2-6
CASSSPPGANVLTF
>12|-|TRBV4-2|TRBJ2-1
CASSQHLGEQFF
>14|-|TRBV7-9|TRBJ1-1
CASSLRQANTEAFF
>18|TRBD2|TRBV12-3/TRBV12-4|TRBJ2-3
CASSLRAGGHLNTDTQYF
>15|TRBD1|TRBV12-3/TRBV12-4|TRBJ2-2
CASSGQGRNTGELFF
>17|TRBD2|TRBV4-3|TRBJ2-3
CASSQGGLAGWTDTQYF
>18|-|TRBV4-3|TRBJ2-1
CASSQDQGGRGQYNEQFF
>11|TRBD1|TRBV29-1|TRBJ2-1
CSVYRGHEQFF
>15|TRBD1|TRBV7-8|TRBJ1-5
CASSRGTGLHQPQHF
>15|TRBD2|TRBV10-2|TRBJ2-5
CASKDGGGQTETQYF
>13|-|TRBV12-3/TRBV12-4|TRBJ1-1
CASRRAAATEAFF
>14|TRBD1|TRBV7-2|TRBJ2-5
CASRQTGGLETQYF
>19|TRBD1|TRBV5-6|TRBJ1-2
CASSLKGGQRAIGIYGYTF
>16|-|TRBV4-1|TRBJ1-2
CASSQEHWGQDYGYTF
>13|-|TRBV5-1|TRBJ2-5
CASSPRGRETQYF
>13|TRBD2|TRBV15|TRBJ2-3
CATTGGNTDTQYF
>14|-|TRBV29-1|TRBJ2-3
CSVEGRLSTDTQYF
>11|-|TRBV12-3/TRBV12-4|TRBJ1-1
CATMEGAEAFF
>12|-|TRBV30|TRBJ1-2
CAWTRQADGYTF
>15|-|TRBV20-1|TRBJ1-5
CSARGRLGVNQPQHF
>14|-|TRBV10-2|TRBJ1-5
CASRTGLGNQPQHF
>22|TRBD2|TRBV25-1|TRBJ2-5
CASSGLSPGLAPKQMSQETQYF
>15|TRBD1|TRBV12-3/TRBV12-4|TRBJ1-1
CASSVGTGGYTEAFF
>15|-|TRBV6-2/TRBV6-3|TRBJ2-3
CASSYGAWSTDTQYF
>14|TRBD2|TRBV15|TRBJ2-7
CATSFRLAGGEQYF
>14|TRBD1|TRBV7-3|TRBJ2-2
CASSIQGDTGELFF
>15|-|TRBV11-2|TRBJ2-3
CASSLGMGAADTQYF
>16|-|TRBV20-1|TRBJ1-5
CSARDPTEYSNQPQHF
>15|TRBD2|TRBV7-2|TRBJ2-7
CASSLVPSGIYEQYF
>13|-|TRBV12-3/TRBV12-4|TRBJ2-2
CASVVRETGELFF
>15|-|TRBV3-1|TRBJ2-5
CASSLEGGGQETQYF
>12|TRBD2|TRBV6-2/TRBV6-3|TRBJ2-1
CASKEDERGQFF
>15|TRBD1|TRBV12-3/TRBV12-4|TRBJ2-3
CASSKTGGLADTQYF
>15|-|TRBV6-1|TRBJ1-3
CASKTGTNSGNTIYF
>14|TRBD1|TRBV29-1|TRBJ1-1
CSVRKGAGNTEAFF
>16|TRBD1|TRBV5-5|TRBJ2-7
CASSLAVGTAVYEQYF
>10|-|TRBV4-3|TRBJ2-7
CAHDLYEQYF
>14|TRBD1|TRBV5-1|TRBJ2-5
CASSLKGQGETQYF
>21|TRBD2|TRBV11-2|TRBJ2-5
CASSHPGLAGNRLSFEETQYF
>14|-|TRBV27|TRBJ1-4
CASSFQGINEKLFF
>11|-|TRBV7-3|TRBJ2-2
CASKNTGELFF
>14|-|TRBV5-1|TRBJ2-3
CASSFTGSTDTQYF
>15|TRBD2|TRBV6-2/TRBV6-3|TRBJ2-1
CASSYGYSGSNEQFF
>18|-|TRBV4-3|TRBJ2-7
CASSQDWVGVAESYEQYF
>16|TRBD2|TRBV20-1|TRBJ2-7
CSARVSGGGRSYEQYF
>15|-|TRBV15|TRBJ1-5
CATSRGLESNQPQHF
>15|TRBD1|TRBV27|TRBJ2-3
CASTFRQGITDTQYF
>16|TRBD2|TRBV6-2/TRBV6-3|TRBJ2-2
CASSYLTGGFTGELFF
>18|TRBD1|TRBV5-1|TRBJ2-1
CASSLLIGRDSSYNEQFF
>15|TRBD2|TRBV10-3|TRBJ2-3
CAIARSGGADDTQYF
>15|-|TRBV4-1|TRBJ1-3
CASSQDPGTTNTIYF